This TCR beta chain was recorded in a study of tissue T cells after allogeneic stem cell transplantation. General study results and limits: The patient cohort was small and clinically heterogeneous, with limited sampling depth.

The protocol was immunoSEQ multiplex PCR, while the TCRdb copy is restricted to in-frame clones and leaves out a portion. The data contain several thousand clones, more than 50% of them singletons. About this clone: Its specificity is not known.

Autopsy tissues spanned esophagus to rectum, liver, skin, and lymphoid organs including spleen. Deletions cut 3 bases from V and 0 bases from J, with 12 bases between. CDR3 size: 15 residues. Germline V CDR1 and CDR2: SGHDN, FVKESK. The sequence was collected from an older female donor with lung cancer. This chain connects TRBV14 to TRBJ2-7; perhaps TRBD2 as D (6 bases). The sample was tissue from the jejunum, taken at autopsy. The DNA of the CDR3 is TGTGCCAGCAGCCAGGGACTTCTGAGCTCCTACGAGCAGTACTTC. As protein: CASSQGLLSSYEQYF.